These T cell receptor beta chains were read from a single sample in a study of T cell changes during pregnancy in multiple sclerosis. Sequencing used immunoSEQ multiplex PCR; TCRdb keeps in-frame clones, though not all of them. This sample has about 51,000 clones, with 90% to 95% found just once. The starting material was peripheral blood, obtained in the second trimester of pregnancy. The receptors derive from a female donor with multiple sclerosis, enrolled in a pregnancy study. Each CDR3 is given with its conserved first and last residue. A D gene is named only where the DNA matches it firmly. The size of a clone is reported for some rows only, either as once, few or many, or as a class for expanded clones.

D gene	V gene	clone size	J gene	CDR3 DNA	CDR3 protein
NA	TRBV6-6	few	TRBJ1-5	TGTGCCAGCATCGTATCGGGGGTTAGCAATCAGCCCCAGCATTTT	CASIVSGVSNQPQHF
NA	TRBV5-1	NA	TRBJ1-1	TGCGCCAGCAGCTCGGTCTTGCCTCTCGCGAACACTGAAGCTTTCTTT	CASSSVLPLANTEAFF
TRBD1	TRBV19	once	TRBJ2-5	TGTGCCAGTAAGGCACCAGGACAGGGAGAAGAGACCCAGTACTTC	CASKAPGQGEETQYF
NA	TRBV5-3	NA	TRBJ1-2	TGTGCCAGAAGCTTGGAGGGCAGGGTCCTACACTATGGCTACACCTTC	CARSLEGRVLHYGYTF
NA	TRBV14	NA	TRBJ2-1	TGTGCCAGCAGCCCCCAAGGGGGTATGGTAGCCAATGAGCAGTTCTTC	CASSPQGGMVANEQFF
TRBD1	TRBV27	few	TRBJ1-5	TGTGCCAGCAAATACAGGGGAGGCAATCAGCCCCAGCATTTT	CASKYRGGNQPQHF
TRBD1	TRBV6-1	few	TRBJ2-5	TGTGCCAGCAGTGAACCCGGGACAGGGTCTCTGTGGGAGACCCAGTACTTC	CASSEPGTGSLWETQYF
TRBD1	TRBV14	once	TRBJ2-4	TGTGCCAGCAGCGTCCCGGGACAGGGGGCCGGGAGGGACATTCAGTACTTC	CASSVPGQGAGRDIQYF
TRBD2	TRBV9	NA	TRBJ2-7	TGTGCCAGCAGCGTAGGCGGGAGGGAGTACGAGCAGTACTTC	CASSVGGREYEQYF
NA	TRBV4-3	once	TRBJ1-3	TGCGCCAGCAGCCAAGCGGGCTCTGGAAACACCATATATTTT	CASSQAGSGNTIYF
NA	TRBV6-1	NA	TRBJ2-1	TGTGCCAGCAGTGAAGCTCTGAATGAGCAGTTCTTC	CASSEALNEQFF
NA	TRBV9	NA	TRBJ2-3	TGTGCCAGCAGTAACCGCGGACAAGACACAGATACGCAGTATTTT	CASSNRGQDTDTQYF
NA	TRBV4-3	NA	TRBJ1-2	TGCGCCAGCAGCCCTTCGGGCGGGGTTAACTATGGCTACACCTTC	CASSPSGGVNYGYTF
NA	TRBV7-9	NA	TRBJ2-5	TGTGCCAGCAGCCACCGGGAGCAAGAGACCCAGTACTTC	CASSHREQETQYF
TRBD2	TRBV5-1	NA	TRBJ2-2	TGCGCCAGCAGCCATGGACTAGCGGCCCAGGGGAACACCGGGGAGCTGTTTTTT	CASSHGLAAQGNTGELFF
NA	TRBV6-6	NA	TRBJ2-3	TGTGCCACTCGGACAGCTAGCACAGATACGCAGTATTTT	CATRTASTDTQYF
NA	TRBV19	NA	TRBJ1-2	TGTGCCAGTAGTCCCGGGGTCTATGGCTACACCTTC	CASSPGVYGYTF
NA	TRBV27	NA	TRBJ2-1	TGTGCCAGCAGTCCCATCCCTCCACGCGACATCTACAATGAGCAGTTCTTC	CASSPIPPRDIYNEQFF
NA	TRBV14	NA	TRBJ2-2	TGTGCCAGCAGCCAAGATCACAGGGCCGCCGGGGAGCTGTTTTTT	CASSQDHRAAGELFF
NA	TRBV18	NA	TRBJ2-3	TGTGCCAGCTCACCTAGAGGGGTTAGCGGAACAGATACGCAGTATTTT	CASSPRGVSGTDTQYF
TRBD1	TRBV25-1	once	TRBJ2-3	TGTGCCAGCAGGGAAGGACAGGGTCTCCTCTCAGATACGCAGTATTTT	CASREGQGLLSDTQYF
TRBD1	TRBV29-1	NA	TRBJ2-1	TGCAGCGTTGAGAAGGTGACAGGGTTGAATGAGCAGTTCTTC	CSVEKVTGLNEQFF
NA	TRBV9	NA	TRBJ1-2	TGTGCCAGCAGCTACCGACAGGACTATGGCTACACCTTC	CASSYRQDYGYTF
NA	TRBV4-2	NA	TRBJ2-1	TGTGCCAGCAGCCAAGGAAGCCTCGACAGTAGCTCCTACAATGAGCAGTTCTTC	CASSQGSLDSSSYNEQFF
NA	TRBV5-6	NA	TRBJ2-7	TGTGCCAGCAGCTTGGAGGGGGCCTACGAGCAGTACTTC	CASSLEGAYEQYF
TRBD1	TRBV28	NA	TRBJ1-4	TGTGCCAGCAGTCCAACCGACAGGGGGCGGAGAGAAAAACTGTTTTTT	CASSPTDRGRREKLFF
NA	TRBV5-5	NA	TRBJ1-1	TGTGCCAGCAGCTTGGTACTTAACACTGAAGCTTTCTTT	CASSLVLNTEAFF
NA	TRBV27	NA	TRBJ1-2	TGTGCCAGCAGTCCGGGGGGGGGCAGTCTTGTCTATGGCTACACCTTC	CASSPGGGSLVYGYTF
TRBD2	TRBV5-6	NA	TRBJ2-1	TGTGCCAGCAGGACCGATGGACTAGCAGGGCCTGAGCAGTTCTTC	CASRTDGLAGPEQFF
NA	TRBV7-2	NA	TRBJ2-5	TGTGCCAGCAGCCCAGTGGAGTTGATGAAGACCCAGTACTTC	CASSPVELMKTQYF
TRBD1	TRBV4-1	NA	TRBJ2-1	TGCGCCAGCAGCCACCAAGCCCGGGACAGGGGGCACTACAATGAGCAGTTCTTC	CASSHQARDRGHYNEQFF
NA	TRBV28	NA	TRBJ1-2	TGTGCCAGCAGTTTCTCAGTTATGGGCCACACCTTC	CASSFSVMGHTF
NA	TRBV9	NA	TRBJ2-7	TGTGCCAGCAGCGTAGACGCAGGGTCGGGCGAGCAGTACTTC	CASSVDAGSGEQYF
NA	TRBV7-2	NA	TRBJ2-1	TGTGCCAGCAGCTTAAACCACGGGAGACTCAATGAGCAGTTCTTC	CASSLNHGRLNEQFF
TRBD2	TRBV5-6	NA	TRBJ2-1	TGTGCCAGCAGCTTTTTCACTAGCGGGAGCATCAATGAGCAGTTCTTC	CASSFFTSGSINEQFF
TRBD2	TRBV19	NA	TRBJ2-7	TGTGCCAGTAGTACCTCCTCTGCTAGCGGGAGCCCCTACGAGCAGTACTTC	CASSTSSASGSPYEQYF
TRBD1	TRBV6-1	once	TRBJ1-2	TGTGCCAGCAGTGCGACAGGGGCCCCCTTTAACTATGGCTACACCTTC	CASSATGAPFNYGYTF
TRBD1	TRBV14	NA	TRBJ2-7	TGTGCCAGCAGCCACGGGACAGGGGGAACTAACGAGCAGTACTTC	CASSHGTGGTNEQYF
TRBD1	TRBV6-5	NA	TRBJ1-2	TGTGCCACCGTACAGGGGAACTATGGCTACACCTTC	CATVQGNYGYTF
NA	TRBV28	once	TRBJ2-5	TGTGCCAGCATACAGGGACGGGAAGAGACCCAGTACTTC	CASIQGREETQYF
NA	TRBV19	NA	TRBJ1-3	TGTGCCAGTAATGTAATGGGGGCGCGGGGAAACACCATATATTTT	CASNVMGARGNTIYF
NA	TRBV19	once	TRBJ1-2	TGTGCCAGTAGTATAGTTCGGGGGGCGGGAGGCTACACCTTC	CASSIVRGAGGYTF
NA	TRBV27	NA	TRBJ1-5	TGTGCCAGCAGTCTACAGGGATGGAGCAATCAGCCCCAGCATTTT	CASSLQGWSNQPQHF
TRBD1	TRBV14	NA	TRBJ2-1	TGTGCCAGCAGCCAGTTCCCCGAGGACAGGGAGGCGTTCTTC	CASSQFPEDREAFF